This T cell receptor beta chain was recovered during a study of blood T cells in healthy people across ages (dated by TCRdb to between 2014 and 2016). Study-wide context: Template switching captured roughly one uniquely barcoded TCR beta cDNA molecule per two T cells in model experiments. Four age groups were formed from the donors: young (average about 15 years), middle-aged (roughly 38), aged (62) and long-lived (around 82). Using the same blood draw, the study looked at two additional independent replicas of 1 million unique cDNA reads for two donors, one aged 18 to 29 and the other aged 80 or older. Donors of different ages were randomly distributed across sequencing lanes to avoid experimental bias. To track age-related changes in TCR beta repertoire diversity, the study relied on deep sequencing normalized with unique cDNA molecular identifiers. The paper's findings and limits, for the study overall: Compared with the aged group, more naive CD4+ T cells, fewer expanded clones and increased TCR diversity were shown by the long-lived group, suggesting age selection. As age increased, observed TCR beta diversity per million T cells dropped in a roughly linear way, and a significant reduction was already evident by age about 40. A strong correlation was found between observed TCR beta diversity and the percentage of naive T cells measured by flow cytometry. Donor CMV infection status was unknown, potentially confounding age-related changes in expanded clonotypes. Conclusive comparison of naive and antigen-experienced compartments was prevented by the profiling of bulk unsorted PBMCs. Estimates of total diversity from one million sequenced T cells were regarded as lower bounds and underestimates.

The 35 to 40 donors, aged 6 to 90 years, were systemically healthy Caucasian individuals from Russia. Each donor gave ten milliliters of peripheral blood, collected into EDTA-treated Vacutainer tubes. PBMCs were isolated by Ficoll-Paque density-gradient centrifugation, with at least 6 million obtained per sample. Trizol reagent was used to extract total RNA from PBMCs, with at least 5.5 micrograms per sample. For every donor, an aliquot of PBMCs went through flow cytometry to measure the percentages of naive CD45RAhigh/CD27high T cells. The library was produced with 5' RACE. For sequencing, an Illumina HiSeq 2500 was employed. A second PCR of roughly 7 to 11 cycles was run with a J-beta primer mix and a sample-barcoded 5' primer. A unique molecular identifier was introduced onto each TCR beta cDNA molecule by a template-switch 5' adaptor carrying 12 random nucleotides. Each sample yielded at least 2.5 million CDR3-containing paired-end reads. The Mint cDNA synthesis kit, primed by a TRBC-specific oligonucleotide, was used to synthesize first-strand cDNA from all RNA. Following uracil-DNA glycosylase treatment, all cDNA underwent a first 18-cycle PCR with the universal primers M1SS and BC2_uni_R. The authors' pipeline ran thus. Each sample was normalized by randomly selecting 1 million high-quality reads, each carrying a distinct molecular identifier. Reads with shared molecular identifiers were discarded instead of being binned into consensus sequences. CDR3 identification, clonotype clustering and error correction used MiTCR with a Q25 quality threshold and the strictest error-elimination algorithm. A nonparametric unseen species model using Euler transformation provided a lower-bound estimate of total TCR beta diversity. The raw public data were reprocessed by TCRdb itself: fastp quality trimming at Q25, MiXCR clonotype calling, in-frame beta chains only. Here each entry gathers all rows of one CDR3 protein and keeps the most common genes and DNA. These V and J calls derive from TCRdb rather than the authors' analysis. The sample data list more than 1,400,000 distinct CDR3 sequences, and 42% of these were observed just once. Roughly 7.9% of the sample comes from the top ten.

This clonotype turned up a few times. Its antigen remains unidentified. No per-base quality is available; no much larger clone lies one base away. This clonotype was obtained from a woman aged 18-30 years in good health. Sequencing was done on a sample of blood.

DNA sequence: TGTGCCAGCAGCTTGCATTCCGGGGAGCTGTTTTTT. Its protein product is CASSLHSGELFF. The rearranged segments are TRBV7-2 and TRBJ2-2; confidence is insufficient to name the D gene. Per the germline V gene, SGHTA is the CDR1 and FQGNSA is the CDR2. Trimming removed 3 bases from V and 6 bases from J, leaving 5 bases between the germline ends. The CDR3, from cysteine to phenylalanine, totals 12 residues. The CDR3 DNA has 36 bases and is translated from base 1.